The present entry profiles one T cell receptor (beta chain) with its context. Its antigen is not identified. TCRdb used MiXCR to reprocess the reads, holding one entry per CDR3 protein. The data contain some 180,000 distinct CDR3 sequences, about 18% of them singletons. The source of the sample is a study of T cell repertoires in cytomegalovirus infection. Background on the study: Both a matching HLA type and CMV infection were indicated by public TCR beta signatures.

Notes on the study in general: HLA-C-restricted CMV clonotypes gave the most frequent clonotype in two of eight donors.

V was cut by 5 bases and J by 2 bases, with 16 bases left in between. The CDR3 consists of 16 residues. Sequencing input: CD8+ T cells from PBMCs. The rearrangement joins TRBV7-1 to TRBJ2-1; D might be TRBD2 (7 bases). TRBV7-1 is an ORF for which the function is uncertain. The receptor was derived from a human donor in good health (CMV status not recorded). Some clones in this sample may be carry-over from other donors' samples. The CDR3 coding sequence is TGTGCCAGCAGCCCGGCGGAGGGGGGGGCCTACAATGAGCAGTTCTTC. Translation gives CASSPAEGGAYNEQFF.